Listed below are T cell receptor beta chains from one sample, sequenced in a study of blood T cell repertoires in COVID-19. TCRdb keeps only in-frame clones here, not all; method: immunoSEQ multiplex PCR. The data show about 500,000 clones, roughly 87% seen once. The source material was peripheral blood. The source of these receptors is a man aged 18 to 35 with COVID-19, enrolled during active disease. Both conserved end residues are part of each CDR3. D genes are given only for firm matches.

j_call d_call v_call cdr3_aa
TRBJ1-1 . TRBV10-3 CAHQGLLNTEAFF
TRBJ2-5 TRBD2 TRBV7-6 CASSRTSGRQETQYF
TRBJ2-7 . TRBV21-1 CASSVKLKGKNGGDEQYF
TRBJ2-1 . TRBV9 CASSVFSQGGYNEQFF
TRBJ1-4 . TRBV5-5 CASSFEGARAEKLFF
TRBJ2-1 . TRBV27 CASSPGTGRGFF
TRBJ1-6 . TRBV6-5 CASSYLRNSPLHF
TRBJ1-1 . TRBV19 CASSMSGEHTEAFF
TRBJ2-7 . TRBV5-1 CASSLQPQGSDEQYF
TRBJ2-2 TRBD1 TRBV29-1 CSARQGPGELFF
TRBJ2-1 TRBD2 TRBV6-5 CASSPRTSFNEQFF
TRBJ2-1 . TRBV12-3/TRBV12-4 CASSFRNEQFF
TRBJ2-5 TRBD2 TRBV3-1/TRBV3-2 CASSPGTSGGALETQYF
TRBJ2-7 TRBD1 TRBV7-8 CASSSPGTGSYEQYF
TRBJ1-6 . TRBV15 CATMEVAWNNSPLHF
TRBJ2-1 . TRBV3-1/TRBV3-2 CASSQSGVEQFF
TRBJ2-7 . TRBV12-3/TRBV12-4 CASSPGLYYEQYF
TRBJ2-7 TRBD2 TRBV6-2/TRBV6-3 CASSSHSGRDSYEQYF
TRBJ2-1 TRBD1 TRBV7-3 CASSSAGTALNEQFF
TRBJ2-6 . TRBV2 CASLRESGANVLTF
TRBJ2-3 TRBD1 TRBV7-8 CASSLDRGRAQYF
TRBJ2-1 TRBD2 TRBV6-4 CASSDSWRGGRNEQFF
TRBJ2-7 TRBD2 TRBV6-5 CASSYGLAGTEQYF
TRBJ1-4 . TRBV20-1 CSALRGKLFF
TRBJ2-7 . TRBV2 CASREVSLHEQYF
TRBJ2-7 . TRBV25-1 CASSDTQGSAYEQYF
TRBJ2-3 TRBD2 TRBV7-9 CASSLRPSGTTDTQYF
TRBJ2-2 . TRBV19 CASSMGRSGELFF
TRBJ2-1 TRBD1 TRBV19 CASSPRDSYNEQFF
TRBJ1-2 TRBD1 TRBV13 CASSLADRVFYGYTF
TRBJ2-7 TRBD2 TRBV15 CATSLESGRVYEQYF
TRBJ2-7 . TRBV6-5 CASSYGGLAADHEQYF
TRBJ2-5 . TRBV14 CASSQGVGGLETQYF
TRBJ2-5 . TRBV6-5 CASTGRLALETQYF
TRBJ1-4 TRBD1 TRBV6-5 CASSPSGQAREKLFF
TRBJ2-7 . TRBV10-3 CAISENDGFYEQYF
TRBJ2-7 TRBD1 TRBV6-6 CASSSTGTGFYEQYF
TRBJ2-5 . TRBV9 CASSVSPSPGETQYF
TRBJ2-5 . TRBV6-5 CASIRGRSGEETQYF
TRBJ2-2 TRBD1 TRBV9 CASSSRDREPTGELFF
TRBJ2-2 TRBD2 TRBV24-1 CATSLAGGPTGELFF
TRBJ1-2 TRBD1 TRBV6-2/TRBV6-3 CASSYSHRGVYGYTF